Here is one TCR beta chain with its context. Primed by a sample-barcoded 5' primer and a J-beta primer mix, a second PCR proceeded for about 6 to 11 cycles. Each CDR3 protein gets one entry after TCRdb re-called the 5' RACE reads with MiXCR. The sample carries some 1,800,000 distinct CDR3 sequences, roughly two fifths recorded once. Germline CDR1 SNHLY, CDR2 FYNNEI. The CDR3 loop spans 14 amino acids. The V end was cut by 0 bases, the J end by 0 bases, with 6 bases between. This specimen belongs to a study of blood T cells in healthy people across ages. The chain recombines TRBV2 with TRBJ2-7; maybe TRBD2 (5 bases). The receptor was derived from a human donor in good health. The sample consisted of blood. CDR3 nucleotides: TGTGCCAGCAGTGAAGCCCGGGACTCCTACGAGCAGTACTTC. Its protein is CASSEARDSYEQYF.